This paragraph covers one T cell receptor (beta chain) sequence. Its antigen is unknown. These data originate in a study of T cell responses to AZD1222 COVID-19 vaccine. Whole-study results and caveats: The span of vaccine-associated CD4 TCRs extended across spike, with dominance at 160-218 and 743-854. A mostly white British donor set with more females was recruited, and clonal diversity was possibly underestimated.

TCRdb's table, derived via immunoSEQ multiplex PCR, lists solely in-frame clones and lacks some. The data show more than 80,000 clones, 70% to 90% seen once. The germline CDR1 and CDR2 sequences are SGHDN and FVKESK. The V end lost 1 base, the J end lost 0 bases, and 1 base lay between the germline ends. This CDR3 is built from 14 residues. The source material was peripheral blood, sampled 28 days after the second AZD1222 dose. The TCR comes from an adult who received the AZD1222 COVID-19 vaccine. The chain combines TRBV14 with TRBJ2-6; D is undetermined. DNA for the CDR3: TGTGCCAGCAGCCAAGTCTCTGGGGCCAACGTCCTGACTTTC. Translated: CASSQVSGANVLTF. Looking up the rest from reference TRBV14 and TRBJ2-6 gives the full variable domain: EAGVTQFPSHSVIEKGQTVTLRCDPISGHDNLYWYRRVMGKEIKFLLHFVKESKQDESGMPNNRFLAERTGGTYSTLKVQPAELEDSGVYFCASSQVSGANVLTFGAGSRLTVL.